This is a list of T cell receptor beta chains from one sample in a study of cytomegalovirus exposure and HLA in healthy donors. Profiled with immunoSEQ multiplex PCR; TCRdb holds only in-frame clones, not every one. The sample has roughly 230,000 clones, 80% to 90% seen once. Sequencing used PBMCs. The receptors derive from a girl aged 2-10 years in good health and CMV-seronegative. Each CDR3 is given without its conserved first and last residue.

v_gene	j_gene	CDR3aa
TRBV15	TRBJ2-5	ATSRDPSGGLFTETQY
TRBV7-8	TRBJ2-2	ASSLVHRGANTGELF
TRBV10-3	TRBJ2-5	AISPGQDGKTQY
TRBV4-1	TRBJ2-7	ASSTSRQAYEQY
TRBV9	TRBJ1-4	ASSPSTVTNEKLF
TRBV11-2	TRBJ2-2	ASSSTGGNTGELF
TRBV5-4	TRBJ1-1	ASSWGQGAKNTEAF
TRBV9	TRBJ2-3	ASSVRVLSTDTQY
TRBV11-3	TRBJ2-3	ASSFLAGAPYTDTQY
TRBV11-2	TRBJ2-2	ASSWVGGPGELF
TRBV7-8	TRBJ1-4	ASSLRTSSGAANEKLF
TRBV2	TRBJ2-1	ASRKGTADNEQF
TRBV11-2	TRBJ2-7	ASSFGLIYEQY
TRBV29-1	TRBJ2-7	SVKHNYEQY
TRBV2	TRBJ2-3	ASSDVAGPFSDTQY
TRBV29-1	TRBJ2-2	SASSGSTLTGELF
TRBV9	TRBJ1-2	ASSVVDRGNYGYT
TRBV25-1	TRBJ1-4	ASSPAGTGKEKLF
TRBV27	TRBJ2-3	ASSFFPQGSWVQQY
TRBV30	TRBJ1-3	AWSVLGDYSGNTIY
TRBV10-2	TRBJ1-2	ASSPGEHGYT
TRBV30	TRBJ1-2	AGKQGGGYT
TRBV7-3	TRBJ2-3	ASSLWASGGSTDTQY
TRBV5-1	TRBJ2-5	ASRGSGRARETQY
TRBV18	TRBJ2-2	ASSLWTSGGAVTGELF
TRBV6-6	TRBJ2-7	ASSSQGASSYEQY
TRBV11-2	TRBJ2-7	ASSLAPLGGGSYEQY
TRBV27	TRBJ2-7	ASSSRLAGTYEQY
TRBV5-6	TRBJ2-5	ASSLVRETQY
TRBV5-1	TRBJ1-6	ASSFNPRQGHNSPLH
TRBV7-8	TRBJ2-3	ASSLSQGGSPYTDTQY
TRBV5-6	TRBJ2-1	ASSFGVNRDRAYNEQF
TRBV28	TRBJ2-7	ASSFEGTGYEQY
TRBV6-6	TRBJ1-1	ASSDRDRGGTEAF
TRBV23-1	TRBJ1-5	ASSHLIGQGKDQPQH
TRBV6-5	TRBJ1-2	ASRPQGTLIYGYT
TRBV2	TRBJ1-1	ASSEARRNTEAF
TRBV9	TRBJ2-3	ASSVSGHVRATDTQY
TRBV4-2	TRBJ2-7	ASSQGTSGTREQY
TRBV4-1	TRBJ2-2	ASSRGLAGWNTGELF
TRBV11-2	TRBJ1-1	ASSSPFLNTEAF
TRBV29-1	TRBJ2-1	SVEDLERNGYNEQF